These T cell receptor beta chains were read from a single sample in a study of blood T cell repertoires in COVID-19. Profiled with immunoSEQ multiplex PCR; TCRdb holds only in-frame clones, not every one. This sample has approximately 100,000 clones, with 70% to 90% found just once. Sequences were obtained from peripheral blood. The receptors were gathered from a man aged 45-60 years in a cohort sampled during active COVID-19. Both conserved end residues are part of each CDR3. A D gene is named only where the DNA matches it firmly. Some rows have no size entry. The others give once, few or many, or a class for an expanded clone.

clone_size	v_call	d_call	j_call	cdr3_nt	cdr3_aa
NA	TRBV7-2	TRBD1	TRBJ1-5	TGTGCCAGCAGCCCCGGACAGGGCAATCAGCCCCAGCATTTT	CASSPGQGNQPQHF
NA	TRBV29-1	NA	TRBJ2-2	TGCAGCGCCCGAATTCTCACCACGGGGACCGGGGAGCTGTTTTTT	CSARILTTGTGELFF
few	TRBV5-6	NA	TRBJ2-7	TGTGCCAGCGGCTCCGCGTGGGGAGGCGAGCAGTACTTC	CASGSAWGGEQYF
NA	TRBV18	NA	TRBJ2-2	TGTGCCAGCTCACCAACGGGGAACACCGGGGAGCTGTTTTTT	CASSPTGNTGELFF
NA	TRBV19	TRBD1	TRBJ2-7	TGTGCCAGTAGTATAGAAGGTGCCCGACAGGGGTCGCGGGAGCAGTACTTC	CASSIEGARQGSREQYF
once	TRBV7-2	NA	TRBJ2-3	TGTGCCAGCAGCTTAGGTAGGGGCAGCATTAGCACAGATACGCAGTATTTT	CASSLGRGSISTDTQYF
NA	TRBV9	TRBD2	TRBJ2-2	TGTGCCAGCAGCGTTAGCGGGGGGCGGAACACCGGGGAGCTGTTTTTT	CASSVSGGRNTGELFF
NA	TRBV4-3	NA	TRBJ2-5	TGCGCCAGCAGCCAGGAGATTGGGGGGGCCGAGGAGACCCAGTACTTC	CASSQEIGGAEETQYF
once	TRBV21-1	NA	TRBJ2-5	TGTGCCAGCAGCAAAGGGGACAGCGGGGGACCTCTTCGGGAGACCCAGTACTTC	CASSKGDSGGPLRETQYF
NA	TRBV10-1	TRBD2	TRBJ2-1	TGCGCCAGCAGTGAGTCGAATCCGAGCGGGGGAATTGAGCAGTTCTTC	CASSESNPSGGIEQFF
NA	TRBV7-9	NA	TRBJ1-1	TGTGCCAGCAGCTTTACAGGGATCCGTGGGAACACTGAAGCTTTCTTT	CASSFTGIRGNTEAFF
NA	TRBV28	TRBD1	TRBJ1-2	TGTGCCAGCAGTTCCAGCTGGACAGGAGACTATGGCTACACCTTC	CASSSSWTGDYGYTF
NA	TRBV5-6	TRBD1	TRBJ2-7	TGTGCCAGCAGCCCCGGGACAGGCACCTACGAGCAGTACTTC	CASSPGTGTYEQYF
NA	TRBV6-5	NA	TRBJ2-1	TGTGCCAGCAGTTCCCTGAAGGGAGGGGGAGATGAGCAGTTCTTC	CASSSLKGGGDEQFF
NA	TRBV12-3/TRBV12-4	NA	TRBJ2-3	TGTGCCAGCAGTGCACGGGACACTCATACGCAGTATTTT	CASSARDTHTQYF
NA	TRBV5-1	TRBD2	TRBJ2-7	TGCGCCAGCAGCTTGGATCCTAGCGGGAACGAGCAGTACTTC	CASSLDPSGNEQYF
NA	TRBV5-6	TRBD1	TRBJ1-1	TGTGCCAGCAGTCTAGTAGGGTCGGGCAGGGGGACTGAAGCTTTCTTT	CASSLVGSGRGTEAFF
NA	TRBV6-6	TRBD2	TRBJ2-1	TGTGCCAGCAGCCACCAGCGGGGGGGTTACAATGAGCAGTTCTTC	CASSHQRGGYNEQFF
NA	TRBV19	TRBD2	TRBJ2-2	TGTGCCAGTGGCCTTGCGGGGGTCCCCGGGGAGCTGTTTTTT	CASGLAGVPGELFF
NA	TRBV9	TRBD1	TRBJ1-4	TGTGCCAGCAGCCCAGGCGTCGGAACAGGGGGCGGTGAAAAACTGTTTTTT	CASSPGVGTGGGEKLFF
NA	TRBV6-5	NA	TRBJ1-6	TGTGCCAGCGGGTTCGGACAGACTAATTCACCCCTCCACTTT	CASGFGQTNSPLHF
NA	TRBV6-5	NA	TRBJ1-2	TGTGCCAGCAGTTCGCGTGGACAAGACCCGGGCTACACCTTC	CASSSRGQDPGYTF
NA	TRBV24-1	TRBD2	TRBJ2-1	TGTGCCACCAGGAGCGGGGGGTATAACAATGAGCAGTTCTTC	CATRSGGYNNEQFF
NA	TRBV7-2	NA	TRBJ1-5	TGTGCCAGCAGCTTCGGCGGGAATCAGCCCCAGCATTTT	CASSFGGNQPQHF
once	TRBV2	TRBD1	TRBJ2-3	TGTGCCAGCAGTGCGACCTCCGGGACAGGGCGGCAGTATTTT	CASSATSGTGRQYF
NA	TRBV5-5	NA	TRBJ2-3	TGTGCCAGCAGCTTGACTAGCCCAGATACGCAGTATTTT	CASSLTSPDTQYF
NA	TRBV24-1	NA	TRBJ2-7	TGTGCCACCAGTGATTCCGCGGGGCCGACCACCGAGCAGTACTTC	CATSDSAGPTTEQYF
NA	TRBV19	TRBD1	TRBJ1-2	TGTGCCAGTAGTATAGGGGGACAGGGGCGTTACACCTTC	CASSIGGQGRYTF
NA	TRBV7-2	NA	TRBJ2-1	TGTGCCAGCAGCTTAGATCTCTTGAGCTCCTACAATGAGCAGTTCTTC	CASSLDLLSSYNEQFF
NA	TRBV18	NA	TRBJ1-3	TGTGCCAGCTCACCAAATCCCACGGGCTCTGGAAACACCATATATTTT	CASSPNPTGSGNTIYF
NA	TRBV3-1/TRBV3-2	TRBD2	TRBJ2-2	TGTGCCAGCAGCCGAACGCGGGGGATGGGGACCGGGGAGCTGTTTTTT	CASSRTRGMGTGELFF
NA	TRBV9	TRBD1	TRBJ1-3	TGTGCCAGCAGCTTAGGGGGCGCCGGAAACACCATATATTTT	CASSLGGAGNTIYF
NA	TRBV5-6	NA	TRBJ1-5	TGTGCCAGCAGCTCGTACCTCGACAGTGTCAGGCAGCCCCAGCATTTT	CASSSYLDSVRQPQHF
NA	TRBV19	NA	TRBJ1-5	TGTGCCAGTAGGAGGTCAGGGAATCAGCCCCAGCATTTT	CASRRSGNQPQHF
NA	TRBV11-2	TRBD1	TRBJ2-2	TGTGCCAGCAGCTTAGGGGACAGGCCCGAAACCGGGGAGCTGTTTTTT	CASSLGDRPETGELFF
NA	TRBV18	TRBD2	TRBJ2-2	TGTGCCAGCTCACCTAGGACTAGCGGGGACCCCCTGAACACCGGGGAGCTGTTTTTT	CASSPRTSGDPLNTGELFF
NA	TRBV7-8	TRBD1	TRBJ2-7	TGTGCCAGCAGCCCACGACAGGGGGGGACCTACGAGCAGTACTTC	CASSPRQGGTYEQYF
NA	TRBV29-1	NA	TRBJ2-3	TGCAGCGCGAGTGATTTGGGCAGTAAATCAGATACGCAGTATTTT	CSASDLGSKSDTQYF
few	TRBV30	NA	TRBJ1-5	TGTGCCTGGAGTCCTCGGTCGAAGCCCCAGCATTTT	CAWSPRSKPQHF
NA	TRBV19	TRBD1	TRBJ1-4	TGTGCCAGTAGTACGCGGACAGGGCTTACGATTGCAACTAATGAAAAACTGTTTTTT	CASSTRTGLTIATNEKLFF
NA	TRBV12-2	NA	TRBJ2-2	TGTGCAAGTCGCTTAGCGCTAGCGCCAACGAACACCGGGGAGCTGTTTTTT	CASRLALAPTNTGELFF
NA	TRBV19	NA	TRBJ1-5	TGTGCCAGTAGTATAGATCAGTGGGGGGGTACTCAGCCCCAGCATTTT	CASSIDQWGGTQPQHF
once	TRBV11-2	NA	TRBJ2-5	TGTGCCAGCAGCTTAGTAAACAGCCAAGAGACCCAGTACTTC	CASSLVNSQETQYF
NA	TRBV7-2	TRBD1	TRBJ2-1	TGTGCCAGCAGCTTAGCGGGGGTACAGGGGGAGCAGTTCTTC	CASSLAGVQGEQFF
NA	TRBV4-2	NA	TRBJ2-7	TGTGCCAGCAGCCATGAGGCGGGTAGCTTGGTGGAGCAGTACTTC	CASSHEAGSLVEQYF